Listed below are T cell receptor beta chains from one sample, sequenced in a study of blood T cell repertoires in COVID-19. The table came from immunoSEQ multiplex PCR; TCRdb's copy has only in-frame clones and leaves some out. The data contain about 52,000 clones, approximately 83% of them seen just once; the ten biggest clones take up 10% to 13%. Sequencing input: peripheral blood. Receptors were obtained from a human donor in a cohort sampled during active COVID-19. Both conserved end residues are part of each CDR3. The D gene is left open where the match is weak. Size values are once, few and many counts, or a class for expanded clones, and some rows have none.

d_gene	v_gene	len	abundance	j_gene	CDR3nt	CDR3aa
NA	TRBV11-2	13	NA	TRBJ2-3	TGTGCCAGCAGCTTAGAGAGCTCAGATACGCAGTATTTT	CASSLESSDTQYF
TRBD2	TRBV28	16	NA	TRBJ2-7	TGTGCCAGCAGTACACCGGGGACTAGCGGGAGGGCCGGGCAGTACTTC	CASSTPGTSGRAGQYF
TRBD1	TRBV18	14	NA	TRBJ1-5	TGTGCCAGCTCAGAGGGGGCCAGCAATCAGCCCCAGCATTTT	CASSEGASNQPQHF
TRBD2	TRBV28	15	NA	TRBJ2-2	TGTGCCAGCAGGGGGACTAGCGTTGGCGCCGGGGAGCTGTTTTTT	CASRGTSVGAGELFF
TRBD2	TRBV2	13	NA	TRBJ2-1	TGTGCCAGCACTCAAGCGGGAGGGCCTGAGCAGTTCTTC	CASTQAGGPEQFF
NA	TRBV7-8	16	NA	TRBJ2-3	TGTGCCAGCAGCTTAGCAGAGACAGGTACCACAGATACGCAGTATTTT	CASSLAETGTTDTQYF
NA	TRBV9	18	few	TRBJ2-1	TGTGCCAGCAGCACTTCTCAGATGGGGGGAGTCTCGTACAATGAGCAGTTCTTC	CASSTSQMGGVSYNEQFF
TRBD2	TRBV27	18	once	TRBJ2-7	TGTGCCAGCAGTCCACCTACCCCCAGCGGGAGGTCGGGGGGCGAGCAGTACTTC	CASSPPTPSGRSGGEQYF
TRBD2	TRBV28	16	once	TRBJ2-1	TGTGCCAGCAGTTTCTTAGCGGGGGTCTCCTACAATGAGCAGTTCTTC	CASSFLAGVSYNEQFF
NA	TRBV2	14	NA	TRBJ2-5	TGTGCCAGCGATGGGATCGGGGGTGGGGAGACCCAGTACTTC	CASDGIGGGETQYF
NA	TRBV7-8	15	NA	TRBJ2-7	TGTGCCAGCAGCTTAGACAGGGTGTACTCCTACGAGCAGTACTTC	CASSLDRVYSYEQYF
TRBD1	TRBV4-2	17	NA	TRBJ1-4	TGTGCCAGCAGCCAATCTCGCGGGGCAGGGGGCGTTGAAAAACTGTTTTTT	CASSQSRGAGGVEKLFF
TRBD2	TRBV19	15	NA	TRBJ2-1	TGTGCCAGTAGCGCCTGGGCGGGAGGCTACAATGAGCAGTTCTTC	CASSAWAGGYNEQFF
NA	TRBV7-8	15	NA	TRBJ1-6	TGTGCCAGCAGCCTGAACAGGGCAGGGAATTCACCCCTCCACTTT	CASSLNRAGNSPLHF
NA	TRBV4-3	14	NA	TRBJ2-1	TGCGCCAGCAGCCAAGGGACTGGCCACAATGAGCAGTTCTTC	CASSQGTGHNEQFF
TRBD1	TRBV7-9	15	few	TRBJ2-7	TGTGCCAGCAGCCCCCGGGACAGGGTCACCTACGAGCAGTACTTC	CASSPRDRVTYEQYF
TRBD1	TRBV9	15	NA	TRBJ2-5	TGTGCCAGCAGCGTAGACGGACAGGCGCAGAAGACCCAGTACTTC	CASSVDGQAQKTQYF
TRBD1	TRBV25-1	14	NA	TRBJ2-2	TGTGCCAGCAGACGGACAGGGGACCCCGGGGAGCTGTTTTTT	CASRRTGDPGELFF
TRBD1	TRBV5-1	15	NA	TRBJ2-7	TGCGCCAGCAGCTTGGTAATGAGGACAGGGGCCGAGCAGTACTTC	CASSLVMRTGAEQYF
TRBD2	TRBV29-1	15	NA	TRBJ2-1	TGCAGCGCCAATTCCGGGACTAGCGACTACAATGAGCAGTTCTTC	CSANSGTSDYNEQFF
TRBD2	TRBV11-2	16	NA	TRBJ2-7	TGTGCCAGCAGCTCAATTAGCGGGCCTACCCTCTACGAGCAGTACTTC	CASSSISGPTLYEQYF
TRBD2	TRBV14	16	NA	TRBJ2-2	TGTGCCAGCAGCCACTGGACTAGCGCGAACACCGGGGAGCTGTTTTTT	CASSHWTSANTGELFF
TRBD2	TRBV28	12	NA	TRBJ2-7	TGTGCCAGCGGGACTAGGGGTTACGAGCAGTACTTC	CASGTRGYEQYF
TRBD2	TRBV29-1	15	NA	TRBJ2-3	TGCAGCGTTGACCCCTCCACTAGCGCGGCAGATACGCAGTATTTT	CSVDPSTSAADTQYF
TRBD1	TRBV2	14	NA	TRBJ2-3	TGTGCCAGTGGTACAGGACAGGGCTACGATACGCAGTATTTT	CASGTGQGYDTQYF
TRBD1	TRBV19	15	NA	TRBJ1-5	TGTGCCAGTAGTATAGCGACAGGGCCTTCTCAGCCCCAGCATTTT	CASSIATGPSQPQHF
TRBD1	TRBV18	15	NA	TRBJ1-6	TGTGCCAGCTCCGACGGGACAGGGGTAAATTCACCCCTCCACTTT	CASSDGTGVNSPLHF
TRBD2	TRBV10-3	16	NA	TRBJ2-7	TGTGCCATCAGTGAACCGGGGACTAGCGGGACACACGAGCAGTACTTC	CAISEPGTSGTHEQYF
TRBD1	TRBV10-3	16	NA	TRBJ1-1	TGTGCCATCAGTGATTTAGGACAGGGACCTCGAACTGAAGCTTTCTTT	CAISDLGQGPRTEAFF
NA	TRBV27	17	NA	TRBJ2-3	TGTGCCAGCAGTTTATTATTCAGTGACGGGGGCACAGATACGCAGTATTTT	CASSLLFSDGGTDTQYF
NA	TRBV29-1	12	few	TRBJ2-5	TGCAGCGTTGAGATCTCTAAAGAGACCCAGTACTTC	CSVEISKETQYF
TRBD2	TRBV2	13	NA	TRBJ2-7	TGTGCCAGCAGGGCTAGCGGGAGTGACGAGCAGTACTTC	CASRASGSDEQYF
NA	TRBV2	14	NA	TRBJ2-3	TGTGCCAGCAGTGAAGTCGGGAGAGTGGATACGCAGTATTTT	CASSEVGRVDTQYF
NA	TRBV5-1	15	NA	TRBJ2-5	TGCGCCAGCAGCTTGGCCACAGGCCTCCAAGAGACCCAGTACTTC	CASSLATGLQETQYF
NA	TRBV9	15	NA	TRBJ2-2	TGTGCCAGCAGCGTAGGTCAGCGTTCGGCCGGGGAGCTGTTTTTT	CASSVGQRSAGELFF
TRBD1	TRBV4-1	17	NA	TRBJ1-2	TGCGCCAGCAGCCAAGTTTCGGGACAGGGTAATTGGGATGGCTACACCTTC	CASSQVSGQGNWDGYTF
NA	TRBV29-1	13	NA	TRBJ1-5	TGCAGCGCCAGGACAGAAGCAGATCAGCCCCAGCATTTT	CSARTEADQPQHF
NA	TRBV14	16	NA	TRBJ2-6	TGTGCCAGCAGCCCTAGGTGGCTCTCTGGGGCCAACGTCCTGACTTTC	CASSPRWLSGANVLTF
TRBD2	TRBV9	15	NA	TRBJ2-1	TGTGCCAGCAGCGTAGGACTAGCGGGAAAGGATGAGCAGTTCTTC	CASSVGLAGKDEQFF
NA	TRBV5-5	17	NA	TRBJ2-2	TGTGCCAGCAGCTTGTTCACAGGACGGAAGAACACCGGGGAGCTGTTTTTT	CASSLFTGRKNTGELFF
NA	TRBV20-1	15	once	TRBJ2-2	TGCAGTGCTAGTCGCGGCCCAACGAACACCGGGGAGCTGTTTTTT	CSASRGPTNTGELFF
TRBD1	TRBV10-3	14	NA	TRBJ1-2	TGTGCCATCAGTGGGACAGGGCTTGACTATGGCTACACCTTC	CAISGTGLDYGYTF
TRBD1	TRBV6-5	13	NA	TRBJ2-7	TGTGCCAGCAGTTCGGACAGGGGGTACGAGCAGTACTTC	CASSSDRGYEQYF
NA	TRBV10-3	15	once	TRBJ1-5	TGTGCCATCAGTGAGTCTGGACAGAACAATCAGCCCCAGCATTTT	CAISESGQNNQPQHF
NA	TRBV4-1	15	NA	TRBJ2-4	TGCGCCAGCAGCCAAGAGGGTGTCACTACTAACATTCAGTACTTC	CASSQEGVTTNIQYF
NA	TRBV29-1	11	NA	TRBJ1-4	TGCAGCGTTGACGCGTATGAAAAACTGTTTTTT	CSVDAYEKLFF
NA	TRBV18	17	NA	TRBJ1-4	TGTGCCAGCTCACCACCGAGGGCATTTGCAACTAATGAAAAACTGTTTTTT	CASSPPRAFATNEKLFF
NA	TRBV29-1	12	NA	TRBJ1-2	TGCAGCGTTGAAGGGCAGGGGCTCGGCTACACCTTC	CSVEGQGLGYTF
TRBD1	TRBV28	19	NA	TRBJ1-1	TGTGCCAGCACCAACCCCTTACTATCAGACAGGGGAGTAAGGACTGAAGCTTTCTTT	CASTNPLLSDRGVRTEAFF
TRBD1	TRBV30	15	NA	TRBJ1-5	TGTGCCTGGAGTGTAGAGGGACAGGGGGCCTGGCCCCAGCATTTT	CAWSVEGQGAWPQHF
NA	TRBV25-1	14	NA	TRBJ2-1	TGTGCCAGCAGGGGGGACACAGCGAACAATGAGCAGTTCTTC	CASRGDTANNEQFF
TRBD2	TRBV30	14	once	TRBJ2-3	TGTGCCTGGGGCCAGACTAGCGGGAAAGATACGCAGTATTTT	CAWGQTSGKDTQYF
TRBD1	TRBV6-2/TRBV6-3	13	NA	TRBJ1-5	TGTGCCAGCAGTCCCCGGGACAGACAGCCCCAGCATTTT	CASSPRDRQPQHF
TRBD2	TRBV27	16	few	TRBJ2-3	TGTGCCAGTCGGAGGACTCGTAGGGGAGGGGCAGATACGCAGTATTTT	CASRRTRRGGADTQYF
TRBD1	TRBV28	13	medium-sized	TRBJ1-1	TGTGCCAGCAGTTTGGAGGGGGCTAGGGAAGCTTTCTTT	CASSLEGAREAFF
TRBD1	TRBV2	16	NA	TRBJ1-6	TGTGCCAGCAGGGCTGGACAGGGGAGCGTTAATTCACCCCTCCACTTT	CASRAGQGSVNSPLHF
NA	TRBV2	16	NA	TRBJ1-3	TGTGCCAGCAGATTGGACTCCCAGAACTCTGGAAACACCATATATTTT	CASRLDSQNSGNTIYF
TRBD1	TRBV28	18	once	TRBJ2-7	TGTGCCAGCAGCCCGCCCCCCGGGACGGGACAGGGGTACCACGAGCAGTACTTC	CASSPPPGTGQGYHEQYF
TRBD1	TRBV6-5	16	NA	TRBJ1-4	TGTGCCAGCAGTTACCGGCGGACAGGGAGGAATGAAAAACTGTTTTTT	CASSYRRTGRNEKLFF